This is a list of T cell receptor beta chains from one sample in a study of OX40 agonist ivuxolimab in advanced cancers. The method was immunoSEQ multiplex PCR; TCRdb's version includes in-frame clones alone and lacks a portion of them. The sample gives approximately 50,000 clones, 85% to 95% of which show up once; roughly 18% is in the top ten. The material sequenced was CD4+ or CD8+ T cells sorted from blood, taken in a trial of the OX40 agonist ivuxolimab. The receptors come from an adult with an advanced solid tumor such as melanoma, head and neck, liver or kidney cancer. CDR3s include the opening cysteine and the closing phenylalanine or tryptophan. The D gene is left open where the match is weak. Clone size is given for some rows only: seen once, a few or many times, or a class if the clone is expanded.

>TRBV4-1|.|.|TRBJ1-1
CASSQDPAPEAFF
TGCGCCAGCAGCCAAGATCCGGCCCCTGAAGCTTTCTTT
>TRBV21-1|.|.|TRBJ2-1
CASSPPVGSGRNEQFF
TGTGCCAGCAGCCCCCCTGTAGGTAGTGGGAGAAATGAGCAGTTCTTC
>TRBV9|.|.|TRBJ2-6
CASSLGGSGANVLTF
TGTGCCAGCAGCCTAGGGGGTTCTGGGGCCAACGTCCTGACTTTC
>TRBV19|.|TRBD1|TRBJ2-1
CASSISGGSVNEQFF
TGTGCCAGTAGTATTTCAGGGGGCAGTGTAAATGAGCAGTTCTTC
>TRBV7-9|.|.|TRBJ1-2
CASSSLGTGALGYTF
TGTGCCAGCAGCTCCCTGGGTACGGGGGCGCTTGGCTACACCTTC
>TRBV30|.|.|TRBJ2-1
CAWSPDSYVYEQFF
TGTGCCTGGAGTCCGGACAGTTACGTCTATGAGCAGTTCTTC
>TRBV4-1|.|TRBD2|TRBJ2-2
CASSQVAGGFTGELFF
TGCGCCAGCAGCCAAGTGGCGGGAGGTTTCACCGGGGAGCTGTTTTTT
>TRBV6-5|.|.|TRBJ1-1
CASSRGGQGITEAFF
TGTGCCAGCAGTAGGGGGGGGCAGGGGATCACTGAAGCTTTCTTT
>TRBV6-5|once|.|TRBJ2-1
CASSNSGNEQFF
TGTGCCAGCAGCAATAGCGGCAATGAGCAGTTCTTC
>TRBV29-1|.|TRBD2|TRBJ2-3
CSVEGKRESGIDTQYF
TGCAGCGTTGAGGGTAAGCGGGAGTCCGGTATAGATACGCAGTATTTT
>TRBV19|.|.|TRBJ2-1
CASSIDSDMRQFF
TGTGCCAGTAGTATAGATTCCGACATGCGGCAGTTCTTC
>TRBV5-4|.|TRBD2|TRBJ2-3
CASSPREGWGTDTQYF
TGTGCCAGCAGCCCGAGGGAGGGGTGGGGCACAGATACGCAGTATTTT
>TRBV27|once|.|TRBJ2-7
CASSQAGQLYEQYF
TGTGCCAGCAGTCAAGCGGGACAGCTCTACGAGCAGTACTTC
>TRBV6-5|.|TRBD1|TRBJ2-4
CASSYPGQNWYF
TGTGCCAGCAGTTACCCGGGACAGAATTGGTACTTC
>TRBV27|.|TRBD1|TRBJ2-1
CASSFRDSNNEQFF
TGTGCCAGCAGTTTCCGGGACAGTAACAATGAGCAGTTCTTC
>TRBV28|.|.|TRBJ1-1
CASSFPSEAFF
TGTGCCAGCAGTTTCCCAAGTGAAGCTTTCTTT
>TRBV28|.|.|TRBJ2-2
CASSSPPSYEANTGELFF
TGTGCCAGCAGTTCCCCCCCATCGTATGAGGCGAACACCGGGGAGCTGTTTTTT
>TRBV4-3|.|TRBD1|TRBJ2-7
CASSQFATGVHEQYF
TGCGCCAGCAGCCAATTCGCTACAGGGGTCCACGAGCAGTACTTC
>TRBV5-1|.|.|TRBJ2-1
CASSLAYNEQFF
TGCGCCAGCAGCTTGGCATACAATGAGCAGTTCTTC
>TRBV11-2|.|.|TRBJ1-1
CASSLNTHGAFF
TGTGCCAGCAGCTTAAACACACATGGAGCTTTCTTT
>TRBV18|.|.|TRBJ2-1
CASSPLSGEGPPASEQFF
TGTGCCAGCTCACCACTTAGTGGGGAAGGACCCCCAGCTAGTGAGCAGTTCTTC
>TRBV2|.|.|TRBJ2-1
CASSEVGGNSNEQFF
TGTGCCAGCAGTGAAGTGGGCGGGAACTCCAATGAGCAGTTCTTC
>TRBV5-1|.|.|TRBJ2-5
CASSPRTPYRETQYF
TGCGCCAGCAGCCCCAGGACCCCATACAGGGAGACCCAGTACTTC
>TRBV10-3|.|.|TRBJ1-2
CAISDPGGGTTSNYGYTF
TGTGCCATCAGTGACCCTGGGGGAGGGACTACTTCCAACTATGGCTACACCTTC
>TRBV6-6|.|.|TRBJ1-2
CASSYSESNGYTF
TGTGCCAGCAGTTACTCGGAGTCAAATGGCTACACCTTC
>TRBV7-8|.|.|TRBJ2-7
CASSFAGGSSYEQYF
TGTGCCAGCAGCTTCGCCGGTGGGAGCTCCTACGAGCAGTACTTC
>TRBV19|.|.|TRBJ2-7
CASSIDSSGEQYF
TGTGCCAGTAGTATCGACTCGTCGGGGGAGCAGTACTTC
>TRBV29-1|.|.|TRBJ2-2
CSALGYTGELFF
TGCAGCGCACTAGGTTACACCGGGGAGCTGTTTTTT
>TRBV4-1|.|.|TRBJ2-2
CASSQVGSTGELFF
TGCGCCAGCAGCCAAGTGGGCAGCACCGGGGAGCTGTTTTTT
>TRBV28|.|.|TRBJ1-4
CASKRVGSTNEKLFF
TGTGCCAGCAAGCGCGTCGGTTCAACTAATGAAAAACTGTTTTTT
>TRBV6-5|.|.|TRBJ2-7
CASRSGEQDEQYF
TGTGCCAGCCGCTCGGGGGAGCAGGACGAGCAGTACTTC
>TRBV11-2|.|.|TRBJ2-2
CASSSVRPGELFF
TGTGCCAGCAGCTCCGTTCGTCCCGGGGAGCTGTTTTTT
>TRBV4-1|.|.|TRBJ2-1
CASSQDNNEQFF
TGCGCCAGCAGCCAAGATAACAATGAGCAGTTCTTC
>TRBV9|.|TRBD1|TRBJ1-3
CASSAYRGPGNTIYF
TGTGCCAGCAGCGCGTACAGGGGGCCTGGAAACACCATATATTTT
>TRBV4-1|.|TRBD2|TRBJ2-3
CASSPLAGEVTDTQYF
TGCGCCAGCAGCCCGCTTGCGGGAGAGGTTACAGATACGCAGTATTTT
>TRBV6-5|.|TRBD1|TRBJ2-5
CASSYGTGVQETQYF
TGTGCCAGCAGTTACGGGACAGGGGTTCAAGAGACCCAGTACTTC
>TRBV19|.|TRBD1|TRBJ2-7
CASSIWTGGLYEQYF
TGTGCCAGTAGTATCTGGACAGGGGGCCTCTACGAGCAGTACTTC
>TRBV7-2|.|TRBD2|TRBJ2-2
CASSPLLAGVGTGELFF
TGTGCCAGCAGCCCACTTCTAGCGGGAGTGGGCACCGGGGAGCTGTTTTTT
>TRBV5-1|.|.|TRBJ1-2
CASSFDNYGYTF
TGCGCCAGCAGCTTCGATAACTATGGCTACACCTTC
>TRBV4-2|.|TRBD2|TRBJ2-2
CASSQDGSLAGGSAGELFF
TGTGCCAGCAGCCAAGATGGAAGTCTGGCGGGAGGAAGCGCCGGGGAGCTGTTTTTT
>TRBV5-6|.|.|TRBJ1-2
CASSGLGFHSYGYTF
TGTGCCAGCAGCGGGCTGGGATTCCACAGCTATGGCTACACCTTC
>TRBV27|.|.|TRBJ1-2
CASSLGEGPNYGYTF
TGTGCCAGCAGTTTAGGTGAAGGACCCAACTATGGCTACACCTTC
>TRBV27|.|.|TRBJ2-1
CASTPGPYNEQFF
TGTGCCAGTACTCCTGGCCCCTACAATGAGCAGTTCTTC
>TRBV2|.|TRBD2|TRBJ2-1
CASSPSGIGNEQFF
TGTGCCAGCAGTCCTAGCGGGATCGGCAATGAGCAGTTCTTC
>TRBV28|.|.|TRBJ1-3
CASSFEGSGGNTIYF
TGTGCCAGCAGTTTTGAGGGTTCGGGGGGAAACACCATATATTTT
>TRBV29-1|.|.|TRBJ1-1
CSVAGSPLNTEAFF
TGCAGCGTTGCAGGGAGTCCATTGAACACTGAAGCTTTCTTT
>TRBV29-1|.|.|TRBJ2-1
CSVEDLRTGPHEQFF
TGCAGCGTTGAAGATCTTCGAACAGGGCCCCATGAGCAGTTCTTC
>TRBV9|.|.|TRBJ2-7
CASSVGHTGLTYEQYF
TGTGCCAGCAGCGTAGGGCACACGGGGCTGACTTACGAGCAGTACTTC
>TRBV13|.|.|TRBJ2-1
CASSLGRGGNEQFF
TGTGCCAGCAGCTTAGGCAGGGGCGGCAATGAGCAGTTCTTC
>TRBV19|once|.|TRBJ1-5
CASSIGGLRPQHF
TGTGCCAGTAGTATAGGAGGACTCAGGCCCCAGCATTTT
>TRBV28|.|TRBD2|TRBJ2-4
CASSLLAGGPKNIQYF
TGTGCCAGCAGTTTATTAGCGGGAGGGCCTAAGAACATTCAGTACTTC
>TRBV15|.|TRBD2|TRBJ2-1
CATSRSGRNNEQFF
TGTGCCACCAGCAGGAGCGGGAGGAACAATGAGCAGTTCTTC
>TRBV11-2|.|TRBD2|TRBJ2-7
CASSLDFIGLAGVDRYEQYF
TGTGCCAGCAGCTTAGACTTTATTGGGCTAGCGGGAGTAGATCGCTACGAGCAGTACTTC
>TRBV9|.|TRBD2|TRBJ2-7
CASSLSRLAGTHEQYF
TGTGCCAGCAGCCTCTCGCGGCTAGCGGGAACACACGAGCAGTACTTC
>TRBV18|.|.|TRBJ2-3
CASSPETRADTQYF
TGTGCCAGCTCACCAGAGACTCGCGCAGATACGCAGTATTTT